This T cell receptor beta chain was identified during a study of OX40 agonist ivuxolimab in advanced cancers. Study conclusions and caveats: More expanded clones were found, on average, in CD8+ than in CD4+ T cells.

This clone was found a few times. What it binds is not known. Assay used: immunoSEQ multiplex PCR; TCRdb lists only in-frame clones, some missing. The table has fewer than 130,000 clones, over 85% seen once. Germline CDR1 SNHLY, CDR2 FYNNEI. Trimming at V came to 6 bases and at J to 4 bases, leaving 8 bases not matched to a gene. The CDR3 length is 14 residues. The genes are TRBV2 and TRBJ1-1, with TRBD1 identical over 7 bases. The clonotype comes from an adult with an advanced solid tumor such as melanoma, head and neck, liver or kidney cancer. Sequencing was performed on CD4+ or CD8+ T cells sorted from blood, taken in a trial of the OX40 agonist ivuxolimab. In DNA, the CDR3 is TGTGCCAGCAGGGACAGGTGGCAGGGCACTGAAGCTTTCTTT. It codes for CASRDRWQGTEAFF.